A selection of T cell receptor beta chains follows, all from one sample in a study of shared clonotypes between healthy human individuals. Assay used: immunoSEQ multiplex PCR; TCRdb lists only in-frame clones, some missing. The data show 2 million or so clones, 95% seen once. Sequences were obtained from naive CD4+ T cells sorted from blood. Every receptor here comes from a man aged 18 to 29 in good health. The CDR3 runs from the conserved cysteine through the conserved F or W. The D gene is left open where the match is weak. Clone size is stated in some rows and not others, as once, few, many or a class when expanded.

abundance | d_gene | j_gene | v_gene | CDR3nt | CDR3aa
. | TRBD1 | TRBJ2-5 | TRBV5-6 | TGTGCCAGCAGGAAGACAGGGGAACAAGAGACCCAGTACTTC | CASRKTGEQETQYF
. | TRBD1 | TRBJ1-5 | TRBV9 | TGTGCCAGCAGCGAGGGACAGGGGGGCAATCAGCCCCAGCATTTT | CASSEGQGGNQPQHF
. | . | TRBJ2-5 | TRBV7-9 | TGTGCCAGCAGCTTAGTACTCCAAGAGACCCAGTACTTC | CASSLVLQETQYF
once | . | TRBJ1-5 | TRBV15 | TGTGCCACCAGCAGAGATTCATGGGCAGCGAGCAATCAGCCCCAGCATTTT | CATSRDSWAASNQPQHF
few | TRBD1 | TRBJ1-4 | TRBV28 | TGTGCCAGCAGTCCGTCACAGGGGTCAACTAATGAAAAACTGTTTTTT | CASSPSQGSTNEKLFF
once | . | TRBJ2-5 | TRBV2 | TGTGCCAGCAGGAAACAACAGGTACAAGAGACCCAGTACTTC | CASRKQQVQETQYF
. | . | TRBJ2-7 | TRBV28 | TGTGCCAGCAGTTTATCGGGAGAGCAGTACTTC | CASSLSGEQYF
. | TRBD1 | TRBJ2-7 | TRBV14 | TGTGCCAGCAGCCCCACGACGGACAGGAACGAGCAGTACTTC | CASSPTTDRNEQYF
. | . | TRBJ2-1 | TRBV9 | TGTGCCAGCAGCGTAGATGGGTACAATGAGCAGTTCTTC | CASSVDGYNEQFF
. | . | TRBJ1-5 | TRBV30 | TGTGCCTGGAGGGAAACAGGGATGAGCAATCAGCCCCAGCATTTT | CAWRETGMSNQPQHF
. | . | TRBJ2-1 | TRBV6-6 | TGTGCCAGCAGCCCCGGTAGCTATCAGTTCTTC | CASSPGSYQFF
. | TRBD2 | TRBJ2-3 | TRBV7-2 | TGTGCCAGCAGCCGCGGGGGGCAGGGAGATACGCAGTATTTT | CASSRGGQGDTQYF
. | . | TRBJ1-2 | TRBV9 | TGTGCCAGCAGCCCCAAGGAGGGGCCAGGGAATGGCTACACCTTC | CASSPKEGPGNGYTF
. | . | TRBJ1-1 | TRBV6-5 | TGTGCCAGCAGTTACTCGGGCAGGGCGAACACTGAAGCTTTCTTT | CASSYSGRANTEAFF
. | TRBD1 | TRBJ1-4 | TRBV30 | TGTGCCTGGAGTACTCCCGGGACAGTCAATGAAAAACTGTTTTTT | CAWSTPGTVNEKLFF
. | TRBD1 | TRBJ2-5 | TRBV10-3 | TGTGCCAACGGACAGGAACCTGAGACCCAGTACTTC | CANGQEPETQYF
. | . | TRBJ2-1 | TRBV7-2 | TGTGCCAGCAGCTTAGGACGACGCATTCACAATGAGCAGTTCTTC | CASSLGRRIHNEQFF
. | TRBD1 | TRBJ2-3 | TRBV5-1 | TGCGCCAGCAGCCCCCTACAGGGGGCAGATACGCAGTATTTT | CASSPLQGADTQYF
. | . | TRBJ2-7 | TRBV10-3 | TGTGCCATCAGTGACGGCAGGGAAGGAAGCGAGCAGTACTTC | CAISDGREGSEQYF
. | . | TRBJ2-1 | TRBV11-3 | TGTGCCAGCAGCTTAGAAGGGTGGGAGGGACAAAACAATGAGCAGTTCTTC | CASSLEGWEGQNNEQFF
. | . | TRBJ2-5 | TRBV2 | TGTGCCAGCAGTTTTACAGGGGAGACCCAGTACTTC | CASSFTGETQYF
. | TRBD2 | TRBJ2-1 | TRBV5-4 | TGTGCCAGCAGCTTGTTTGCGGGGGGGTACAATGAGCAGTTCTTC | CASSLFAGGYNEQFF
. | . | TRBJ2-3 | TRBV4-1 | TGCGCCAGCAGCCCTACAGGGTTCCCGACAGATACGCAGTATTTT | CASSPTGFPTDTQYF
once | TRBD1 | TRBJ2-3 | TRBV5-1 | TGCGCCAGCACGACATCGGACAGGGTCACAGATACGCAGTATTTT | CASTTSDRVTDTQYF
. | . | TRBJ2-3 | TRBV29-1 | TGCAGCGTTGAAGGGTCAGGCGGAGATACGCAGTATTTT | CSVEGSGGDTQYF
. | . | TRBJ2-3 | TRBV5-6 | TGTGCCAGCAGCCCCGGACTCTTCACAGATACGCAGTATTTT | CASSPGLFTDTQYF
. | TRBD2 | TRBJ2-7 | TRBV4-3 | TGCGCCAGCAGCCCAGGACTAGCGGGAGTCATCTCCTACGAGCAGTACTTC | CASSPGLAGVISYEQYF
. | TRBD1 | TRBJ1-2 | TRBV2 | TGTGCCAGCAGGGACGGACGGGACAGGGTTTTCCATGGCTACACCTTC | CASRDGRDRVFHGYTF
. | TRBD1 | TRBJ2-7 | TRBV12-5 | TGTGCTAGTGCCGCACGACAGGGGTCCTACGAGCAGTACTTC | CASAARQGSYEQYF
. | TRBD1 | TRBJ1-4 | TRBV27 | TGTGCCAGCAGGCCCAGGGGGCAGGGGGCTAATGAAAAACTGTTTTTT | CASRPRGQGANEKLFF
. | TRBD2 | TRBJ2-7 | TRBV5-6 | TGTGCCAGCAGCTTGGGGCTAGCGGAGAGGTCCTACGAGCAGTACTTC | CASSLGLAERSYEQYF
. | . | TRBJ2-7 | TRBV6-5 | TGTGCCAGCAGTTATGGTTTCGGGGCAGAATACGAGCAGTACTTC | CASSYGFGAEYEQYF
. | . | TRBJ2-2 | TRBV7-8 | TGTGCCAGCAGCTTAGCGGAATCCATGGGCGGGGAGCTGTTTTTT | CASSLAESMGGELFF